This TCR beta chain was documented in a study of shared clonotypes between healthy human individuals. This clone was observed a single time. Its specificity is not known. The same CDR3 can be traced to other DNA sequences in this sample. Measured with immunoSEQ multiplex PCR; TCRdb has only the in-frame clones, and not every one. This sample yields over 2,000,000 clones, of which about 93% are seen a single time; 1.5% to 2% belongs to the top ten. Germline values: CDR1 SGHAT, CDR2 FQNNGV. Trimming removed 4 bases from V and 0 bases from J, with 5 bases in between. The CDR3 extends over 13 amino acids. Naive CD8 cells, CD45RO-negative and positively selected for CCR7, excluded terminally differentiated effector memory CD45RA+ cells. The study, taken as a whole, reports: Some clonotypes were shared by all four sorted-subset donors, while others were not shared. The non-shared ones had lower generation probabilities than the shared ones. Tissues were not sampled, only blood, and their repertoires likely differ. With few donors, the genetic and exposure-history diversity represented was limited.

Sequenced: naive CD8+ T cells from PBMCs. The source is a man between 18 and 35 years old in good health. Some clones in this sample may be carry-over from other donors' samples. The V gene is TRBV11-2, the J gene TRBJ2-3; D is unclear. For the CDR3, the DNA is TGTGCCAGCAGCTCATTTAGCACAGATACGCAGTATTTT. This encodes CASSSFSTDTQYF.